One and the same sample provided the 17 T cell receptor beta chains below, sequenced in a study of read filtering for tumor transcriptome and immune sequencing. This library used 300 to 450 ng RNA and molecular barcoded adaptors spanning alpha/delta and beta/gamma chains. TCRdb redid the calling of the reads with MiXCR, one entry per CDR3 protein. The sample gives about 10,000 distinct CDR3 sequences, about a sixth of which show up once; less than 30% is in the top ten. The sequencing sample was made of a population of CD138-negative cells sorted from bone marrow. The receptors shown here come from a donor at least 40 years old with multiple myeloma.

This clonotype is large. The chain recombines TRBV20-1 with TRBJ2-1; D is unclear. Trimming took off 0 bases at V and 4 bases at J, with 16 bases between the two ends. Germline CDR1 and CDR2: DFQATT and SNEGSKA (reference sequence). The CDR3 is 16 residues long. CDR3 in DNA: TGCAGTGCTAGAGATGTTTTCGGGTTTCAGTACAATGAGCAGTTCTTC. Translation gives CSARDVFGFQYNEQFF.

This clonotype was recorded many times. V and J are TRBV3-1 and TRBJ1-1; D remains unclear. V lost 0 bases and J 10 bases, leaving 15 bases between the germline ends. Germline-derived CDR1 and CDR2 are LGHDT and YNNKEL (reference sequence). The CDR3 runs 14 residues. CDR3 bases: TGTGCCAGCAGCCAAGAAGGCGGCCGCCGGGGAGCTTTCTTT. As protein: CASSQEGGRRGAFF.

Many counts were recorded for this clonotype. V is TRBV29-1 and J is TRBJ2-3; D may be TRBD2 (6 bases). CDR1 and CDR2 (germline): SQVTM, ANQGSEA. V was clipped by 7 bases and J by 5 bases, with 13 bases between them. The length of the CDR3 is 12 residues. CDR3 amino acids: CSDGQGGDTQYF. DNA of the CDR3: TGCAGCGATGGCCAGGGAGGAGATACGCAGTATTTT.

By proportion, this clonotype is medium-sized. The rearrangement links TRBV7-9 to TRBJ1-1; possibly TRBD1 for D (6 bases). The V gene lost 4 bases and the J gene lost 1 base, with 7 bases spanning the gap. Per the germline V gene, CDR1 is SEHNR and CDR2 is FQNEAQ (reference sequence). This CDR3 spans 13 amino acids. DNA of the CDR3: TGTGCCAGCAGCTGGGACAAGAACACTGAAGCTTTCTTT. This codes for CASSWDKNTEAFF.

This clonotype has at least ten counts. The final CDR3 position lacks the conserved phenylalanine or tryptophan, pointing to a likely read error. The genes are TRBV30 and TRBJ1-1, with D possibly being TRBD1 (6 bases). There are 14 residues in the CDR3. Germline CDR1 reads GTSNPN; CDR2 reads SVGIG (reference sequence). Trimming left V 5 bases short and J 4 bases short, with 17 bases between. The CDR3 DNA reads TGTGCCTGGGGACCGGGACACCGAATCACTGAAGCTTTCTTA. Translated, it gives CAWGPGHRITEAFL.

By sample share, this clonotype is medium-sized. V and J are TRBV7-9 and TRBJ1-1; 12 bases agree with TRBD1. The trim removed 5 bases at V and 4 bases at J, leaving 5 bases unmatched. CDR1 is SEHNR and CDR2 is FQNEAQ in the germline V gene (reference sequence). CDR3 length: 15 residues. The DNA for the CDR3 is TGTGCCAGCAGCCGGGACAGGGGGCGCGTCACTGAAGCTTTCTTT. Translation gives CASSRDRGRVTEAFF.

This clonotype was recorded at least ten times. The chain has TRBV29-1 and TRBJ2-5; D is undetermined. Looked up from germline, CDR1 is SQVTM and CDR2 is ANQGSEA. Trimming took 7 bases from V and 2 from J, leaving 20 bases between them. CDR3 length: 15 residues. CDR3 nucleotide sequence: TGCAGCGCGGTGGGCCCTACGAATAATCAAGAGACCCAGTACTTC. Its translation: CSAVGPTNNQETQYF.

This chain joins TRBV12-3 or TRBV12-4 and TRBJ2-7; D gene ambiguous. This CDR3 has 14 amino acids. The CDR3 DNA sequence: TGTCCCGGCAGTACCGAGCAGACGACCTACGAGCAGTACTTC. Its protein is CPGSTEQTTYEQYF.

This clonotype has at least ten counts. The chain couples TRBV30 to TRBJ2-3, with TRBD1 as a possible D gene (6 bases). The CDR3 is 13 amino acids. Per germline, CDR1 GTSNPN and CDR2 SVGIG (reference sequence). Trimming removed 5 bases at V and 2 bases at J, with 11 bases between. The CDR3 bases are TGTGCCTGGGGACAGAGAAACACAGATACGCAGTATTTT. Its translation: CAWGQRNTDTQYF.

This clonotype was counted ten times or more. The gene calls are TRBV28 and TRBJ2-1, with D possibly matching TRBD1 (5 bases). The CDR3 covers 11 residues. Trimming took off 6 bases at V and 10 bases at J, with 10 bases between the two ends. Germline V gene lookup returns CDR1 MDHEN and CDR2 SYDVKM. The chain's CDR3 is CASRGLGEQFF. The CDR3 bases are TGTGCCAGCAGGGGGCTAGGAGAGCAGTTCTTC.

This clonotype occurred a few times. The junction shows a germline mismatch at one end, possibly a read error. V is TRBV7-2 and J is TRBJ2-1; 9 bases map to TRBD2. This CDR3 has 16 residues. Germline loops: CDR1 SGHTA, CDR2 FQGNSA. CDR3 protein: CASSLGETSGANGQFF. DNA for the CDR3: TGTGCCAGCAGCTTAGGGGAGACTAGCGGTGCCAATGGGCAGTTCTTC. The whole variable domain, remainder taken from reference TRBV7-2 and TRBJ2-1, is GAGVSQSPSNKVTEKGKDVELRCDPISGHTALYWYRQSLGQGLEFLIYFQGNSAPDKSGLPSDRFSAERTGGSVSTLTIQRTQQEDSAVYLCASSLGETSGANGQFFGPGTRLTVL.

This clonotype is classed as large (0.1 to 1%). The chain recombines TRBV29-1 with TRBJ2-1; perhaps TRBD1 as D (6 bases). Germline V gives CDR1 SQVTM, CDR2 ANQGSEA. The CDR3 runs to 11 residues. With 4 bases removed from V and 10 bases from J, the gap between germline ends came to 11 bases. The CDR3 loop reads CSVAPDREQFF. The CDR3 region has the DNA TGCAGCGTTGCCCCGGACAGAGAGCAGTTCTTC.

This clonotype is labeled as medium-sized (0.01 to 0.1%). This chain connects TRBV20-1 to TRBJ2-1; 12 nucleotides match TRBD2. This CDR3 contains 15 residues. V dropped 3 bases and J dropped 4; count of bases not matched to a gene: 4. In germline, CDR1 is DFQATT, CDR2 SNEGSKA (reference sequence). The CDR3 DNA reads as TGCAGTGCTAGCGGACTAGCGGGGCGTTACAATGAGCAGTTCTTC. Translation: CSASGLAGRYNEQFF.

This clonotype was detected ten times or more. The CDR3 spells CASSPDRSTGELFF. CDR3 nucleotides: TGTGCCAGCAGTCCGGACAGGAGCACCGGGGAGCTGTTTTTT. The chain joins TRBV6-2 or TRBV6-3 to TRBJ2-2, with TRBD1 matching 7 bases. The germline V gene encodes CDR1 MNHEY and CDR2 SVGEGT. The V and J ends lost 5 bases and 4 bases, in that order; junction bases with no gene match: 4. CDR3 length: 14 residues.

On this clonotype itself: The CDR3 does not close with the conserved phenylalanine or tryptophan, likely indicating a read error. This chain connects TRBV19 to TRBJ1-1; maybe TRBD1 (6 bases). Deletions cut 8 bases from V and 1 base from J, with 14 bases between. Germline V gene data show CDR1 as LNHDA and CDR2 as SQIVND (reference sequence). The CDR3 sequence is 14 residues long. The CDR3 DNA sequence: TGTGCCAGTCACAGGGCCCCGGGGAACACTGAAGCTTTCCTT. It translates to CASHRAPGNTEAFL.

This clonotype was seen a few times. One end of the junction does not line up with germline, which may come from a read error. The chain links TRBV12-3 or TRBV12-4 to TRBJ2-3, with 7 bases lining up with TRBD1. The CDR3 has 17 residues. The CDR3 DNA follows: TGTGCTAGCAGTTGGGTCCATAGGCAGGGGGTTATAGATACGCAGTATTTT. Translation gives CASSWVHRQGVIDTQYF.

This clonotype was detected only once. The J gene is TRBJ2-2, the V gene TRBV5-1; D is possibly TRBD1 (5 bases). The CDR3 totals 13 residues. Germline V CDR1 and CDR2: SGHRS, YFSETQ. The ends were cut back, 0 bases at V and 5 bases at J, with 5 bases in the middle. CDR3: CASSLEGTGELFF. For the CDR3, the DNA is TGCGCCAGCAGCTTGGAGGGGACCGGGGAGCTGTTTTTT.